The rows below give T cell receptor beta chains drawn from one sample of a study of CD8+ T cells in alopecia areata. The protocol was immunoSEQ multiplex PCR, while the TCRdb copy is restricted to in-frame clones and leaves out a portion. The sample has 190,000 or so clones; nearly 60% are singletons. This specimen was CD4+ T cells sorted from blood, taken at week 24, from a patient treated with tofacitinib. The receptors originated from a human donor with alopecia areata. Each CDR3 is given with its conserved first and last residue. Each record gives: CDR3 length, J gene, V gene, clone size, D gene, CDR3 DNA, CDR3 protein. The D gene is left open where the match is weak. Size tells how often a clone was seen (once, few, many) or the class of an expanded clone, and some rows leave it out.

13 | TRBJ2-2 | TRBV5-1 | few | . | TGCGCCAGCAGCTTGGCTGGGACCGGGGAGCTGTTTTTT | CASSLAGTGELFF
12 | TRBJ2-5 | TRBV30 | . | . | TGTGCCTGGAGTCTAGCAGAAGAGACCCAGTACTTC | CAWSLAEETQYF
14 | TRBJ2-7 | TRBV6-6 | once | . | TGTGCCAGCAGTCCCGGGACTTCCCTAGGGGAGCAGTACTTC | CASSPGTSLGEQYF
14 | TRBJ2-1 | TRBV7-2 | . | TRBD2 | TGTGCCAGCGGACTAGCGGGAGCCTACAATGAGCAGTTCTTC | CASGLAGAYNEQFF
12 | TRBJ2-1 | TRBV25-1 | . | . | TGTGCCAGCAGTGAAGACCGGGACAAGCAGTTCTTC | CASSEDRDKQFF
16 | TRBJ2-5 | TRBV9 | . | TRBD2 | TGTGCCAGCAGCTCGTCAGGACTAGCGGGGGGAGAGACCCAGTACTTC | CASSSSGLAGGETQYF
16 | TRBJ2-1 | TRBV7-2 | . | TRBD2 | TGTGCCAGCAGAGCAGCTAGCGGGAGCTCCTACAATGAGCAGTTCTTC | CASRAASGSSYNEQFF
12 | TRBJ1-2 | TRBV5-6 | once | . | TGTGCCAGCAGCTCTCAGGGTTTTGGCTACACCTTC | CASSSQGFGYTF
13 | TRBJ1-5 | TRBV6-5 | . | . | TGTGCCAGCAGAACAGACCAAAATCAGCCCCAGCATTTT | CASRTDQNQPQHF
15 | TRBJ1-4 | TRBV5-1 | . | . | TGCGCCAGCAGCTTTACACACAGGGCTAATGAAAAACTGTTTTTT | CASSFTHRANEKLFF
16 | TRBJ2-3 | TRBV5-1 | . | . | TGCGCCAGCAGCTCTCGGGCGACCGGAGGCACAGATACGCAGTATTTT | CASSSRATGGTDTQYF
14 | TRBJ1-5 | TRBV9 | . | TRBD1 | TGTGCCAGCAGCGTGGGACAGAGCAATCAGCCCCAGCATTTT | CASSVGQSNQPQHF
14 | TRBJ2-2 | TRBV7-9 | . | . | TGTGCCAGCAGCTTAGTTGGGACCCCCGGGGAGCTGTTTTTT | CASSLVGTPGELFF
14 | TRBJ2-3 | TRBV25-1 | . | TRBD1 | TGTGCCAGCAGTGAAGGACAGGGCGTTGATACGCAGTATTTT | CASSEGQGVDTQYF
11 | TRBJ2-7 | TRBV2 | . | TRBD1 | TGTGCCACGACAGGGAGCTACGAGCAGTACTTC | CATTGSYEQYF
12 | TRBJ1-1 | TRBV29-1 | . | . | TGCAGCGTAAATCCAGGAGGAACTGAAGCTTTCTTT | CSVNPGGTEAFF
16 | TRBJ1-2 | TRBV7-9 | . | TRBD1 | TGTGCCAGCAGCTTAGCGGCGGCCAAAACAGGGGATGGCTACACCTTC | CASSLAAAKTGDGYTF
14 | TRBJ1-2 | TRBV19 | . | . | TGTGCCAGTAGTGCCGGAAGACCAGCTATGAAAAACACCTTC | CASSAGRPAMKNTF
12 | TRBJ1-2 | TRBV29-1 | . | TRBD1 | TGCAGCGGCCGACAGGGGGAAGATGGCTACACCTTC | CSGRQGEDGYTF
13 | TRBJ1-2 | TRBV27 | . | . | TGTGCCAGCAGTTTAGGGCCGAACTATGGCTACACCTTC | CASSLGPNYGYTF
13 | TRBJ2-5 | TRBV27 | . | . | TGTGCCAGCAGCCGTAGAGGCAAAGAGACCCAGTACTTC | CASSRRGKETQYF
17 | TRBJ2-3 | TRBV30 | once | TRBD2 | TGTGCCTGGAGTCCTCCCCGGGGACTAGCGGGAGGGGATACGCAGTATTTT | CAWSPPRGLAGGDTQYF
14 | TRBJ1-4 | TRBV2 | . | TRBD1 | TGTGCCAGCAGCCTCGGGACAGGGGCGGAAAAACTGTTTTTT | CASSLGTGAEKLFF
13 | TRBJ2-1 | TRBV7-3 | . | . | TGTGCCAGCAGCTTAGAGACAGGTAATGAGCAGTTCTTC | CASSLETGNEQFF
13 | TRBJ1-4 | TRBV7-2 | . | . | TGTGCCAGCAGCTTATTCGTTGGCGAAAAACTGTTTTTT | CASSLFVGEKLFF
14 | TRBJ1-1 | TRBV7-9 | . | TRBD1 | TGTGCCAGCAGGGGTAAAGGGGGCAGGGTTGAAGCTTTCTTT | CASRGKGGRVEAFF
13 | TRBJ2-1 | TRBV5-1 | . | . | TGCGCCAGCAGCCTAGACAGCTACAATGAGCAGTTCTTC | CASSLDSYNEQFF
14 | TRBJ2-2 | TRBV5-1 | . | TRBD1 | TGCGCCAGCAGCCGACAGGGGGCGACCGGGGAGCTGTTTTTT | CASSRQGATGELFF
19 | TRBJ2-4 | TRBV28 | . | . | TGTGCCAGCAGCCCAAGGACAGCGAAGACAGCCAATTACAAAAACATTCAGTACTTC | CASSPRTAKTANYKNIQYF
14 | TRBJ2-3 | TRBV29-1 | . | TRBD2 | TGCAGCGCTGGGACTAGCGGGAGTGCAGATACGCAGTATTTT | CSAGTSGSADTQYF
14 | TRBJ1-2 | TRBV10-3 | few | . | TGTGCCATCAGTGAGTCGGGAAGGGAAGAAGGCTACACCTTC | CAISESGREEGYTF
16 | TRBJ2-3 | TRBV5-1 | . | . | TGCGCCAGCAGCTTGCGCATAGGGCCTAGCACAGATACGCAGTATTTT | CASSLRIGPSTDTQYF
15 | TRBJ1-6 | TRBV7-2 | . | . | TGTGCCAGCAGCTTAGTGCGCAGGGCTAATTCACCCCTCCACTTT | CASSLVRRANSPLHF
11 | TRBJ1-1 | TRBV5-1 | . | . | TGCGCCAGCAGCTCGGGCGAGGTGGCTTTCTTT | CASSSGEVAFF
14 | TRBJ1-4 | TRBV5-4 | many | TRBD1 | TGTGCCAGCAGAAAGGGACAGGGTGGAGAAAAACTGTTTTTT | CASRKGQGGEKLFF
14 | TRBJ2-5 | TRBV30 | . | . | TGTGCCTGGGAAGAGTCTGGCTCTCAAGAGACCCAGTACTTC | CAWEESGSQETQYF
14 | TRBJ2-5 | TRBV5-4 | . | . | TGTGCCAGCAGACCTTCTACGAACCAAGAGACCCAGTACTTC | CASRPSTNQETQYF
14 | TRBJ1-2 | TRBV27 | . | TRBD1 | TGTGCCAGCAGAGGGACAGGGGCGGGCTATGGCTACACCTTC | CASRGTGAGYGYTF
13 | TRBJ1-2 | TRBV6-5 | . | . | TGTGCCAGCAGTGAGACAGGCCGCTATGGCTACACCTTC | CASSETGRYGYTF
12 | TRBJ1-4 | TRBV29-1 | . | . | TGCAGCGTGGAGGGGGACGGTGCAAAACTGTTTTTT | CSVEGDGAKLFF
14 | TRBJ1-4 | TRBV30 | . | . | TGTGCCTTCGGACGATCTGCAACTAATGAAAAACTGTTTTTT | CAFGRSATNEKLFF
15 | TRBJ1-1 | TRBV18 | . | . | TGTGCCAGCTCACAATACAGGGAGGGGGACACTGAAGCTTTCTTT | CASSQYREGDTEAFF
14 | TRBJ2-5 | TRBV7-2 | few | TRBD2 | TGTGCCAGCAGCCTCGGGACTAGGCAAGAGACCCAGTACTTC | CASSLGTRQETQYF
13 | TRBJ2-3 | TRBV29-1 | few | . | TGCAGCGTTGAAGAGCAGGGCACAGATACGCAGTATTTT | CSVEEQGTDTQYF
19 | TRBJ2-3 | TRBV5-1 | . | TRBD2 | TGCGCCAGCAGCCCATCCATAGCGGGGGACCCCTTTAGCACAGATACGCAGTATTTT | CASSPSIAGDPFSTDTQYF
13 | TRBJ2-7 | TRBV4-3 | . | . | TGCGCCAGCAGCCAACGCCGACAGTCCGAGCAGTACTTC | CASSQRRQSEQYF
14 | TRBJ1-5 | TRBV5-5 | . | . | TGTGCCAGCAGCTTTAGAACAGGTCGGCAGCCCCAGCATTTT | CASSFRTGRQPQHF
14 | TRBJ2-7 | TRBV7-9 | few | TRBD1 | TGTGCCAGCAGCCCGGACAGGGCCCCCTACGAGCAGTACTTC | CASSPDRAPYEQYF